This paragraph covers one TCR beta chain sequence. The data were obtained in a study of T cell repertoires in cytomegalovirus infection. Each CDR3 protein is one row after TCRdb ran MiXCR on the reads. The sample yields approximately 750,000 distinct CDR3 sequences, approximately 40% seen once. Trimming removed 5 bases from V and 4 bases from J; junction bases left unmatched: 8. The CDR3 extends over 16 amino acids. The V gene's germline CDR1 is SGHRS and CDR2 YFSETQ. This chain connects TRBV5-1 to TRBJ2-1; TRBD2 matches at 11 bases. This clonotype originated in a human donor in good health (CMV status not recorded). Some clones in this sample may be carry-over from other donors' samples. Sequenced: PBMCs. CDR3 bases: TGCGCCAGCAGTGTGGAGGTAGCGGGGGGGTACAATGAGCAGTTCTTC. As protein: CASSVEVAGGYNEQFF.